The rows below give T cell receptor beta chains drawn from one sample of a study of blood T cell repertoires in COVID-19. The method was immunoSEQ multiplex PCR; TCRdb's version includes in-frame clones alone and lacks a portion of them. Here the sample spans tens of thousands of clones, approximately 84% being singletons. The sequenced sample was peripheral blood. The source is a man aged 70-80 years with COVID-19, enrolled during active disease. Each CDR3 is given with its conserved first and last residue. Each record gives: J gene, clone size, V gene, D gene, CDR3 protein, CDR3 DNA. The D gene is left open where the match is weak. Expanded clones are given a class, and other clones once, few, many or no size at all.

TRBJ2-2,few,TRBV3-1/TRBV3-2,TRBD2,CASSHSPGLCTSAGELFF,TGTGCCAGCAGCCACTCGCCGGGACTATGTACGTCCGCCGGGGAGCTGTTTTTT
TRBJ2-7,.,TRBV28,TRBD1,CASSLWGQSSYEQYF,TGTGCCAGCAGTTTATGGGGACAGAGCTCCTACGAGCAGTACTTC
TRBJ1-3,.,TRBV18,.,CASSPPNLRVTGNTIYF,TGTGCCAGCTCACCACCTAATTTACGCGTTACTGGAAACACCATATATTTT
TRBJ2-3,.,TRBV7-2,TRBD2,CASSLARASGSTDTQYF,TGTGCCAGCAGCTTAGCGAGGGCTAGCGGGAGCACAGATACGCAGTATTTT
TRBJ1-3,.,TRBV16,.,CASSRGGSSGNTIYF,TGTGCCAGCAGCCGGGGGGGAAGCTCTGGAAACACCATATATTTT
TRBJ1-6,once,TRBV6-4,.,CASSAGWDNSPLHF,TGTGCCAGCAGTGCAGGGTGGGATAATTCACCCCTCCACTTT
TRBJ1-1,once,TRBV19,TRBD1,CASNPPSTGRNTEAFF,TGTGCCAGTAATCCCCCCTCGACAGGGAGGAACACTGAAGCTTTCTTT
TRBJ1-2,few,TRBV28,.,CASSFAQGLRGYTF,TGTGCCAGCAGTTTCGCGCAGGGGCTCAGGGGCTACACCTTC
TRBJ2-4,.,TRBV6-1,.,CASSARQALGNIQYF,TGTGCCAGCAGTGCCCGACAGGCCTTGGGAAACATTCAGTACTTC
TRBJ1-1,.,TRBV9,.,CASSASGFDTEAFF,TGTGCCAGCAGCGCATCCGGGTTCGACACTGAAGCTTTCTTT
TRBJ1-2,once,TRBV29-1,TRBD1,CSVIPGTGVGYTF,TGCAGCGTAATCCCCGGGACAGGGGTCGGCTACACCTTC
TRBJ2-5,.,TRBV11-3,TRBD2,CASSFGPAGEETQYF,TGTGCCAGCAGCTTCGGCCCCGCGGGGGAAGAGACCCAGTACTTC
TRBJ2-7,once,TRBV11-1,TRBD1,CASSLDRAAYEQYF,TGTGCCAGCAGTTTGGACAGGGCTGCCTACGAGCAGTACTTC
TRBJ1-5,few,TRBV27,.,CASSLGANQPQHF,TGTGCCAGCAGTTTAGGGGCGAATCAGCCCCAGCATTTT
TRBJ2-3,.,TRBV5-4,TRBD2,CASSPTGTSGISTDTQYF,TGTGCCAGCAGCCCTACCGGGACTAGCGGGATTAGCACAGATACGCAGTATTTT
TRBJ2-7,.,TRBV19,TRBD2,CASSGTSGSSYEQYF,TGTGCCAGTAGTGGGACTAGCGGGAGCTCCTACGAGCAGTACTTC
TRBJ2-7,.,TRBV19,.,CASSIPGSREYF,TGTGCCAGTAGTATCCCAGGCTCCCGAGAGTACTTC
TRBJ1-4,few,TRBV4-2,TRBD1,CASSQDAGGGGEKLFF,TGTGCCAGCAGCCAAGATGCAGGAGGGGGCGGTGAAAAACTGTTTTTT
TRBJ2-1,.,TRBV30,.,CAWRGGPYNEQFF,TGTGCCTGGAGGGGGGGACCTTACAATGAGCAGTTCTTC
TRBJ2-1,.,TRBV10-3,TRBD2,CAISQTGLAGGPRYNEQFF,TGTGCCATCAGTCAAACCGGACTAGCGGGAGGGCCTCGGTACAATGAGCAGTTCTTC
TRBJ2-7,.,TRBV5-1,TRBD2,CASSLESGSEQYF,TGCGCCAGCAGCTTGGAAAGCGGGAGCGAGCAGTACTTC
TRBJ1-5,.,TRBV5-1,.,CASSLDRNQPQHF,TGCGCCAGCAGCTTGGACAGAAATCAGCCCCAGCATTTT
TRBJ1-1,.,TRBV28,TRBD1,CASSIRQGSVSEAFF,TGTGCCAGCAGTATACGACAGGGAAGCGTCTCTGAAGCTTTCTTT
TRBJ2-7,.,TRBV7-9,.,CASSSRRILQANYEQYF,TGTGCCAGCAGCTCCCGCCGGATACTACAAGCAAACTACGAGCAGTACTTC
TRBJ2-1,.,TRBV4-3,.,CASSQGAGSWNEQFF,TGCGCCAGCAGCCAAGGCGCAGGGTCTTGGAATGAGCAGTTCTTC
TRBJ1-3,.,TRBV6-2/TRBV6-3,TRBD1,CASSSAGFGQASGNTIYF,TGTGCCAGCAGTTCGGCCGGATTCGGACAGGCCTCTGGAAACACCATATATTTT
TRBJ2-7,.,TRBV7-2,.,CASSLEPGVNYEQYF,TGTGCCAGCAGCTTAGAGCCAGGGGTAAACTACGAGCAGTACTTC
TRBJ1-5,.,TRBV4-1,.,CASSPDGSGIDQPQHF,TGCGCCAGCAGCCCAGATGGGTCGGGAATAGATCAGCCCCAGCATTTT
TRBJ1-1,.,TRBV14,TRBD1,CASSKRTGGVWNTEAFF,TGTGCCAGCAGCAAACGGACAGGGGGCGTTTGGAACACTGAAGCTTTCTTT
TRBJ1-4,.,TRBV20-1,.,CSASVGGTNEKLFF,TGCAGTGCTAGTGTGGGGGGAACTAATGAAAAACTGTTTTTT
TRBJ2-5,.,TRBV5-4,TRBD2,CASSAVGSGRAAETQYF,TGTGCCAGCAGCGCAGTTGGTAGCGGGAGGGCAGCAGAGACCCAGTACTTC
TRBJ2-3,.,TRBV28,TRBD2,CASFRTSGRTDTQYF,TGTGCCAGTTTTAGGACTAGCGGGAGAACAGATACGCAGTATTTT
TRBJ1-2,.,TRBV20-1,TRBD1,CSASFGQGARGYTF,TGCAGTGCTAGTTTCGGACAGGGGGCTCGAGGCTACACCTTC
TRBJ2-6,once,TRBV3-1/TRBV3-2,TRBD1,CASSQGGTGGSGANVLTF,TGTGCCAGCAGCCAAGGGGGGACAGGGGGCTCTGGGGCCAACGTCCTGACTTTC
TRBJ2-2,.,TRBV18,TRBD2,CASSPMELAGLSGGELFF,TGTGCCAGCTCACCAATGGAACTAGCGGGATTGTCGGGCGGGGAGCTGTTTTTT
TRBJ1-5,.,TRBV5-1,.,CASSLDGAGGLNQPQHF,TGCGCCAGCAGCTTGGATGGGGCGGGGGGACTCAATCAGCCCCAGCATTTT
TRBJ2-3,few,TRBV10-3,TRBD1,CAISGTGTTDTQYF,TGTGCCATCAGTGGGACAGGGACCACAGATACGCAGTATTTT
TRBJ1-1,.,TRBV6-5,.,CASSPLGGEAFF,TGTGCCAGCAGCCCCCTCGGAGGTGAAGCTTTCTTT
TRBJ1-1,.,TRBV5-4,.,CASSPTGTRNTEAFF,TGTGCCAGCAGTCCTACCGGGACAAGGAACACTGAAGCTTTCTTT
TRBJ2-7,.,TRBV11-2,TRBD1,CASSLETGGEQYF,TGTGCCAGCAGCTTAGAGACAGGGGGGGAGCAGTACTTC
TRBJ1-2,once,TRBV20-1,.,CSARDYGYTF,TGCAGTGCACGGGACTATGGCTACACCTTC
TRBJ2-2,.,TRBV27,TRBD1,CASSRRDRGGPGELFF,TGTGCCAGCTCCCGCCGGGACAGGGGGGGACCCGGGGAGCTGTTTTTT
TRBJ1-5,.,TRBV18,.,CASSPGLNSNQPQHF,TGTGCCAGCTCACCGGGACTGAATAGCAATCAGCCCCAGCATTTT
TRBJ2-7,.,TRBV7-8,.,CASSLGLDEQYF,TGTGCCAGCAGCTTAGGGCTCGACGAGCAGTACTTC
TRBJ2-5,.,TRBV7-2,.,CASSLRLGGNQETQYF,TGTGCCAGCAGCTTACGGCTGGGCGGGAACCAAGAGACCCAGTACTTC
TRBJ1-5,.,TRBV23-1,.,CAQKQGPEVRNQPQHF,TGCGCGCAGAAGCAGGGTCCCGAGGTGAGAAATCAGCCCCAGCATTTT
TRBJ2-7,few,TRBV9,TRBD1,CARSGQGGWLDEQYF,TGTGCCAGATCCGGACAGGGGGGCTGGTTGGACGAGCAGTACTTC
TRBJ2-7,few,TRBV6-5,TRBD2,CASSGRAYEQYF,TGTGCCAGCAGCGGGAGGGCTTACGAGCAGTACTTC
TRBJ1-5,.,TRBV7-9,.,CASSYESNQPQHF,TGTGCCAGCAGCTACGAGAGCAATCAGCCCCAGCATTTT
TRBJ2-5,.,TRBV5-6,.,CASSAPPSDQETQYF,TGTGCCAGCAGCGCCCCTCCTAGCGACCAAGAGACCCAGTACTTC